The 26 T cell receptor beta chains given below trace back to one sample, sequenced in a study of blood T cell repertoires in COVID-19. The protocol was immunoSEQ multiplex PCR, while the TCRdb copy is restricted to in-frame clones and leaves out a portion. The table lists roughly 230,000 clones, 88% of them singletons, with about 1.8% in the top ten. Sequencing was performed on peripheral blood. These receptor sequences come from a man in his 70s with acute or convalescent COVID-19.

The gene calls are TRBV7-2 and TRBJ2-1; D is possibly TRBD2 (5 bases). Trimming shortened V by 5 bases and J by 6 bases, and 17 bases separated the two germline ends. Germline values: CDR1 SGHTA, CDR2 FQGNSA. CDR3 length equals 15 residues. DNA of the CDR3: TGTGCCAGCAGCCCCTTAGCAACACTAGGCAATGAGCAGTTCTTC. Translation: CASSPLATLGNEQFF.

This chain's CDR3 is CASSGLWPGLAGAGANVLTF. Written as DNA, the CDR3 is TGTGCCAGCAGTGGCCTTTGGCCGGGACTAGCGGGAGCTGGGGCCAACGTCCTGACTTTC. J is TRBJ2-6 and V is TRBV6-1; 14 bases agree with TRBD2. CDR3 size: 20 residues. The J segment lost 2 bases and the V segment lost 4 bases, leaving 10 bases of the junction unmatched. Germline V CDR1 and CDR2: MNHNS, SASEGT.

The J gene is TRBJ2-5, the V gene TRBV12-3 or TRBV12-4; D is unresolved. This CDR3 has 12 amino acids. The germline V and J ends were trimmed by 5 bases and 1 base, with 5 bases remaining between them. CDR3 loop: CASSPIQETQYF. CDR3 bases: TGTGCCAGCAGTCCCATCCAAGAGACCCAGTACTTC.

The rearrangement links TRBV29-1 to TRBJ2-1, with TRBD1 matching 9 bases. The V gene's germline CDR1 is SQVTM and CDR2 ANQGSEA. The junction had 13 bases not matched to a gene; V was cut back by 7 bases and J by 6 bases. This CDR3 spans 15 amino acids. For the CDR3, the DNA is TGCAGCGCCGGACAGGGGTCGATTTCTTTCAATGAGCAGTTCTTC. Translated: CSAGQGSISFNEQFF.

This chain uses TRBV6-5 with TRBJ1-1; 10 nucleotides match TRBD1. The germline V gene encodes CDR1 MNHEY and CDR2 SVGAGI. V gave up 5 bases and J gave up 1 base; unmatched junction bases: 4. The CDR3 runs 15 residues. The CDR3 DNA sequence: TGTGCCAGCAGTATACGGGACAGGGGGAACACTGAAGCTTTCTTT. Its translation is CASSIRDRGNTEAFF.

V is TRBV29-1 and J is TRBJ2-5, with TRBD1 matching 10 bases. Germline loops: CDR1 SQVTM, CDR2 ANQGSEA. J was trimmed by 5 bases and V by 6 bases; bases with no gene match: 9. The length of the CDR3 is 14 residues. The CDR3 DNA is TGCAGCGTGGCCCGGGACAGGGGTTATGAGACCCAGTACTTC. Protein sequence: CSVARDRGYETQYF.

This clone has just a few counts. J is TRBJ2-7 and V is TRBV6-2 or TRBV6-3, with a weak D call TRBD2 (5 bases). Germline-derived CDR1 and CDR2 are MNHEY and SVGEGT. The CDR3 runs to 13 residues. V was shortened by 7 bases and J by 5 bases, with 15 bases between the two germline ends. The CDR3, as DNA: TGTGCCAGCACCCCCAGCGAGAGGGACGAGCAGTACTTC. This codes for CASTPSERDEQYF.

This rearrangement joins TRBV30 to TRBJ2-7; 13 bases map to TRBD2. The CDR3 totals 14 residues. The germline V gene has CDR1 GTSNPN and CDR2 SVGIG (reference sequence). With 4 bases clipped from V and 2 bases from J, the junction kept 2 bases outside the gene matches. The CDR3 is CAWKLAGGPYEQYF. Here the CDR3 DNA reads TGTGCCTGGAAACTAGCGGGAGGGCCCTACGAGCAGTACTTC.

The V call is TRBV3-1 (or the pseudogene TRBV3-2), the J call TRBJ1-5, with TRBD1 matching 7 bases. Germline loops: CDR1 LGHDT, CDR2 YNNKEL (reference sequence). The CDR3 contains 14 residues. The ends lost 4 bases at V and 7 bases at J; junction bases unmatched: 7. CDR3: CASSPTGDRQPQHF. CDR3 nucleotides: TGTGCCAGCAGCCCAACAGGGGATCGACAGCCCCAGCATTTT.

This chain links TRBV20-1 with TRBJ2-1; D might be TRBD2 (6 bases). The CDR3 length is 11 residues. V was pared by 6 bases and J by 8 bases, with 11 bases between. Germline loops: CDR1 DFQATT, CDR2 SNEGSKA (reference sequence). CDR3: CSAQTGDEQFF. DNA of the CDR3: TGCAGTGCCCAAACGGGGGATGAGCAGTTCTTC.

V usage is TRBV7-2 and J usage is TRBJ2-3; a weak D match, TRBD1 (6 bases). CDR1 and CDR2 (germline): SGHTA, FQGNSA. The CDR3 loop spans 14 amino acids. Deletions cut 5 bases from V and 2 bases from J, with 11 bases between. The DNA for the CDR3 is TGTGCCAGCAGCCTTCAGGGGTACACAGATACGCAGTATTTT. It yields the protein CASSLQGYTDTQYF.

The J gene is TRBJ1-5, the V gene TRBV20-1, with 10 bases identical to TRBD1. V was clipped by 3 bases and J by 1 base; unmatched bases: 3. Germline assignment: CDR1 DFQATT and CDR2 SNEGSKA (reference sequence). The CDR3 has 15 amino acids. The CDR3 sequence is CSASWTGGSNQPQHF. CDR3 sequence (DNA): TGCAGTGCTAGTTGGACAGGGGGGAGCAATCAGCCCCAGCATTTT.

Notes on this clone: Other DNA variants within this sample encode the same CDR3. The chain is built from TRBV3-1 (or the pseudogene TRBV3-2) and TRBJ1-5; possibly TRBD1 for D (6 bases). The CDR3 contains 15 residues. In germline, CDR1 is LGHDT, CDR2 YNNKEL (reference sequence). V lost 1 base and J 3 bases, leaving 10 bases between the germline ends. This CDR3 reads CASSQGGRSNQPQHF. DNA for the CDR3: TGTGCCAGCAGCCAAGGGGGGCGCTCCAATCAGCCCCAGCATTTT.

The CDR3 coding sequence is TGTGCCAGCTCACGGGCGGGCGATGAAAAACTGTTTTTT. Translating it yields CASSRAGDEKLFF. This chain links TRBV18 with TRBJ1-4; D not certain. The V gene's germline CDR1 is KGHSH and CDR2 LQKENI. V was shortened by 4 bases and J by 6 bases, with 9 bases between the two germline ends. This CDR3 is 13 amino acids long.

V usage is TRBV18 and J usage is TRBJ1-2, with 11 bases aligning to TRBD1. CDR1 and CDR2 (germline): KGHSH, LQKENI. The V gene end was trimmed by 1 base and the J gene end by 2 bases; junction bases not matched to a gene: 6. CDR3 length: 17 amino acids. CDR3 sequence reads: CASSPQTGTGGNYGYTF. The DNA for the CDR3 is TGTGCCAGCTCACCACAAACCGGGACAGGGGGGAACTATGGCTACACCTTC. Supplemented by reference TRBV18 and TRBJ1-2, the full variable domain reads NAGVMQNPRHLVRRRGQEARLRCSPMKGHSHVYWYRQLPEEGLKFMVYLQKENIIDESGMPKERFSAEFPKEGPSILRIQQVVRGDSAAYFCASSPQTGTGGNYGYTFGSGTRLTVV.

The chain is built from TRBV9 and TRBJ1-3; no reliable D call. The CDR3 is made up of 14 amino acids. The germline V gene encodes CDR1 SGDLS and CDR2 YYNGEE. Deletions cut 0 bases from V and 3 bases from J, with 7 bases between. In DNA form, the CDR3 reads TGTGCCAGCAGCGTAGCTGTCGTTGGAAACACCATATATTTT. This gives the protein CASSVAVVGNTIYF.

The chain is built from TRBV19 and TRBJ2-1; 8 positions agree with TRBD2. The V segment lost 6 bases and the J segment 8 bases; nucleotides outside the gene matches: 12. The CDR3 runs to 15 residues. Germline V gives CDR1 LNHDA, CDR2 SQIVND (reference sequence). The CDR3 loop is CASRPSGGHLHEQFF. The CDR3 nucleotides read TGTGCCAGTAGGCCGTCGGGGGGGCATCTCCATGAGCAGTTCTTC.

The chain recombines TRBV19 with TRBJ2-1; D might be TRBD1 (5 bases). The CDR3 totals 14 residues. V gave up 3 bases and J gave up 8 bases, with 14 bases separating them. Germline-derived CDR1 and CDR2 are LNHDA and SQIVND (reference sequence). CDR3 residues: CASSIRQGWDEQFF. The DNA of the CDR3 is TGTGCCAGTAGTATTAGGCAGGGATGGGATGAGCAGTTCTTC.

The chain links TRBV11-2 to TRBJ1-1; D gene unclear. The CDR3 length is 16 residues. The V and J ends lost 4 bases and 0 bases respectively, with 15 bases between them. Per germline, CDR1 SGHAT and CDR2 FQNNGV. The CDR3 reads CASSSAPPYMNTEAFF. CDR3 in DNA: TGTGCCAGCAGCTCCGCGCCTCCTTATATGAACACTGAAGCTTTCTTT.

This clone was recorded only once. The CDR3 sequence is CASSGDQVQPQHF. The CDR3 nucleotides read TGTGCCAGCTCGGGGGATCAGGTTCAGCCCCAGCATTTT. This sequence joins TRBV2 and TRBJ1-5; D possibly corresponds to TRBD1 (5 bases). The germline V and J ends were trimmed by 8 bases and 6 bases, with 14 bases remaining between them. From germline, CDR1 is SNHLY and CDR2 FYNNEI. The CDR3 has 13 residues.

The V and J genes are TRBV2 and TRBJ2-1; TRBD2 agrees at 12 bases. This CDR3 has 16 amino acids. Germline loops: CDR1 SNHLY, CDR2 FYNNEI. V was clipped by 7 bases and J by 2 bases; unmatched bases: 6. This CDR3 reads CASTMTSGSTYNEQFF. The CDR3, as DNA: TGTGCCAGCACCATGACTAGCGGGAGTACCTACAATGAGCAGTTCTTC.

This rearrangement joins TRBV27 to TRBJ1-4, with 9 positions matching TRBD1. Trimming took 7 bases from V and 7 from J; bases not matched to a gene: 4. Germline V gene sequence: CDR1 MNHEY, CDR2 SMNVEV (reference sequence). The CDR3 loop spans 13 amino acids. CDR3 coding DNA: TGTGCCAGCAAAAGACAGGGGGGTGAAAAACTGTTTTTT. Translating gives CASKRQGGEKLFF.

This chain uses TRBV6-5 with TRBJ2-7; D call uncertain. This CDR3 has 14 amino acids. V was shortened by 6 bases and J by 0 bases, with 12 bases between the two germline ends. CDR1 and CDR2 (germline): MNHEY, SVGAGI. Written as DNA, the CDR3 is TGTGCCAGCAGCAGGCCCTCGCCCTCCTACGAGCAGTACTTC. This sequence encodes CASSRPSPSYEQYF.

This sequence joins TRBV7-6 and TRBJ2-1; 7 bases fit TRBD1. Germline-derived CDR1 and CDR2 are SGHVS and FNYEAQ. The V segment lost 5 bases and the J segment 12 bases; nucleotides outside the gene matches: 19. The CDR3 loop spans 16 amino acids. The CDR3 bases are TGTGCCAGCAGCCGTAGTGGGACAGCGAATTTCGTTGGGCAGTTCTTC. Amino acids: CASSRSGTANFVGQFF. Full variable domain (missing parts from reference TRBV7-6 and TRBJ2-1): GAGVSQSPRYKVTKRGQDVALRCDPISGHVSLYWYRQALGQGPEFLTYFNYEAQQDKSGLPNDRFSAERPEGSISTLTIQRTEQRDSAMYRCASSRSGTANFVGQFFGPGTRLTVL.

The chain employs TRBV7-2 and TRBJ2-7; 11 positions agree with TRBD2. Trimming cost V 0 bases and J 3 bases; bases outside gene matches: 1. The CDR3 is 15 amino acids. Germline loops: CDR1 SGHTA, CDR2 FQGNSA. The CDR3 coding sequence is TGTGCCAGCAGCTTAGCACTAGCGGGGGTCTACGAGCAGTACTTC. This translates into CASSLALAGVYEQYF.

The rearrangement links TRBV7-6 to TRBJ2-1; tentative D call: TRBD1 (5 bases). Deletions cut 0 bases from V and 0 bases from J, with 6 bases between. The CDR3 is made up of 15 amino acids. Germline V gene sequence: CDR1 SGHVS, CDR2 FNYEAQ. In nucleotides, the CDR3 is TGTGCCAGCAGCTTAGCGGACATCTCCTACAATGAGCAGTTCTTC. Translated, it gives CASSLADISYNEQFF. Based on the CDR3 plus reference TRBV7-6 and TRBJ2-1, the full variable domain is GAGVSQSPRYKVTKRGQDVALRCDPISGHVSLYWYRQALGQGPEFLTYFNYEAQQDKSGLPNDRFSAERPEGSISTLTIQRTEQRDSAMYRCASSLADISYNEQFFGPGTRLTVL.